Shown below are 25 T cell receptor beta chains from a single sample sequenced in a study of cytomegalovirus exposure and HLA in healthy donors. Vbeta (60) and Jbeta (13) primers were used in the PCR. TCRdb's table, derived via immunoSEQ multiplex PCR, lists solely in-frame clones and lacks some. The repertoire holds around 130,000 clones, with over 75% as singletons. Sequencing input: PBMCs. The receptors shown here come from a woman younger than 30 in good health and CMV-seronegative.

The V gene is TRBV5-8, the J gene TRBJ1-2, with D perhaps matching TRBD1 (5 bases). This CDR3 has 12 amino acids. In germline, CDR1 is SGHTS, CDR2 YDEGEE. The V end lost 4 bases, the J end lost 8 bases, and 12 bases lay between the germline ends. The DNA of the CDR3 is TGTGCCAGCAGCCGGAGGGACTCGGGCTACACCTTC. Translated, it gives CASSRRDSGYTF.

The chain joins TRBV6-5 to TRBJ1-5; 7 bases agree with TRBD1. With V trimmed by 4 bases and J by 0 bases, 6 bases remained unmatched. This CDR3 comprises 16 residues. Germline-derived CDR1 and CDR2 are MNHEY and SVGAGI. The CDR3 sequence is CASSSGTDVSNQPQHF. The CDR3 DNA is TGTGCCAGCAGTTCCGGGACAGATGTTAGCAATCAGCCCCAGCATTTT.

Written as DNA, the CDR3 is TGTGCCAGTAGTCCCGGGACAGCCAGCGAAAAACTGTTTTTT. Translation gives CASSPGTASEKLFF. The chain uses TRBV19 and TRBJ1-4; 7 positions match TRBD1. The CDR3 extends over 14 amino acids. Looked up from germline, CDR1 is LNHDA and CDR2 is SQIVND (reference sequence). The trim removed 5 bases at V and 8 bases at J, leaving 8 bases unmatched.

This CDR3 reads CASSEAGTGAYEQYF. The CDR3, as DNA: TGTGCCAGCAGTGAAGCGGGGACAGGGGCCTACGAGCAGTACTTC. V usage is TRBV6-1 and J usage is TRBJ2-7; 10 nucleotides align to TRBD1. Germline CDR1 reads MNHNS; CDR2 reads SASEGT. The trim removed 0 bases at V and 2 bases at J, leaving 1 base unmatched. The CDR3 runs 15 residues.

The chain is built from TRBV4-2 and TRBJ2-1, with 9 positions matching TRBD2. CDR3 size: 16 residues. Per the germline V gene, CDR1 is LGHNA and CDR2 is YNFKEQ. Trimming at V came to 0 bases and at J to 6 bases, leaving 6 bases not matched to a gene. CDR3 in DNA: TGTGCCAGCAGCCAAGATGGGCGGGGGGGCTCCAATGAGCAGTTCTTC. It codes for CASSQDGRGGSNEQFF.

This chain uses TRBV5-1 with TRBJ1-2, with 8 bases lining up with TRBD1. The CDR3 sequence is 16 residues long. The germline V gene encodes CDR1 SGHRS and CDR2 YFSETQ. V lost 0 bases to trimming and J lost 6 bases; unmatched junction nucleotides: 10. In DNA form, the CDR3 reads TGCGCCAGCAGCTTGGGACAGGGGACCCTATTGGATGGCTACACCTTC. As protein: CASSLGQGTLLDGYTF.

The CDR3 loop is CSVGVPFGPHDRVQETQYF. The CDR3 DNA reads TGCAGCGTTGGGGTCCCCTTCGGACCTCACGACAGGGTCCAAGAGACCCAGTACTTC. V usage is TRBV29-1 and J usage is TRBJ2-5, with 7 bases that match TRBD1. Looked up from germline, CDR1 is SQVTM and CDR2 is ANQGSEA. The CDR3 is 19 amino acids. Trimming at V came to 4 bases and at J to 1 base, leaving 21 bases not matched to a gene.

The chain has TRBV27 and TRBJ2-7; D not certain. This CDR3 region has 13 residues. Trimming stripped 2 bases from V and 1 base from J, with 6 bases between. CDR1 and CDR2 from the germline V gene are MNHEY and SMNVEV (reference sequence). DNA of the CDR3: TGTGCCAGCAGTTTAGGCTGGTCCTACGAGCAGTACTTC. This gives the protein CASSLGWSYEQYF.

This clone was seen only once. The rearrangement joins TRBV30 to TRBJ2-5, with D possibly TRBD1 on 6 matching bases. With the DNA end fitting TRBJ2-7 better, the J assignment may be wrong. This CDR3 is built from 13 residues. Germline values: CDR1 GTSNPN, CDR2 SVGIG (reference sequence). The CDR3 bases are TGTGCCTGGGGATACGGGACACTGAGCGAGCAGTACTTC. It yields the protein CAWGYGTLSEQYF.

The chain has TRBV9 and TRBJ1-2; D not resolved. CDR3 length: 17 amino acids. Trimming removed 4 bases from V and 1 base from J, with 20 bases in between. Germline V gives CDR1 SGDLS, CDR2 YYNGEE. The CDR3 is CASSTKRKVQDNYGYTF. The CDR3 bases are TGTGCCAGCAGCACTAAGAGAAAGGTCCAAGATAACTATGGCTACACCTTC.

This chain joins TRBV6-5 and TRBJ1-2, with D unresolved. This CDR3 is 15 amino acids long. Deletions cut 0 bases from V and 3 bases from J, with 11 bases between. Germline CDR1 is MNHEY and CDR2 is SVGAGI. CDR3 nucleotide sequence: TGTGCCAGCAGTTACTCGGCGGGATCTGACTATGGCTACACCTTC. This codes for CASSYSAGSDYGYTF.

This clone was seen just once. V gene TRBV7-9 combines with J gene TRBJ1-2; D gene unclear. CDR3 size: 13 residues. CDR1 is SEHNR, CDR2 FQNEAQ, per germline (reference sequence). V was shortened by 2 bases and J by 6 bases, with 10 bases between the two germline ends. CDR3 residues: CASSLSEDDGYTF. The CDR3 nucleotides read TGTGCCAGCAGCTTATCAGAAGATGATGGCTACACCTTC. Full variable domain (rest looked up from reference TRBV7-9 and TRBJ1-2): DTGVSQNPRHKITKRGQNVTFRCDPISEHNRLYWYRQTLGQGPEFLTYFQNEAQLEKSRLLSDRFSAERPKGSFSTLEIQRTEQGDSAMYLCASSLSEDDGYTFGSGTRLTVV.

The chain has TRBV18 and TRBJ1-1, with TRBD1 as a possible D gene (6 bases). V was trimmed by 4 bases and J by 0 bases, leaving 24 bases between them. Germline V gene lookup returns CDR1 KGHSH and CDR2 LQKENI. This CDR3 contains 19 residues. In DNA form, the CDR3 reads TGTGCCAGCTCACTCGGTACAGGGTCCATAGTGACAATGAACACTGAAGCTTTCTTT. Translation: CASSLGTGSIVTMNTEAFF.

CDR3 amino acids: CASSQVGQGENQPQHF. The CDR3 bases are TGCGCCAGCAGCCAAGTGGGACAGGGGGAGAATCAGCCCCAGCATTTT. The chain is built from TRBV4-1 and TRBJ1-5; the match to TRBD1 covers 11 bases. Trimming at V came to 1 base and at J to 4 bases, leaving 3 bases not matched to a gene. The CDR3 has 16 amino acids. CDR1 MGHRA and CDR2 YSYEKL come from the germline V gene.

The chain is built from TRBV27 and TRBJ2-1; tentatively, D is TRBD2 (7 bases). This CDR3 is 13 amino acids long. Looked up from germline, CDR1 is MNHEY and CDR2 is SMNVEV (reference sequence). V lost 11 bases, J lost 1 base, and 12 bases lay in between. The CDR3 loop reads CAAKGGSYNEQFF. The CDR3 DNA reads TGTGCCGCAAAGGGGGGGTCCTACAATGAGCAGTTCTTC.

This clone was seen only once. V and J are TRBV19 and TRBJ2-1, with TRBD2 matching over 9 bases. Germline V gene sequence: CDR1 LNHDA, CDR2 SQIVND (reference sequence). This CDR3 spans 16 amino acids. Trimming at V came to 3 bases and at J to 2 bases, leaving 5 bases not matched to a gene. CDR3: CASSMVSGGPYNEQFF. DNA for the CDR3: TGTGCCAGTAGTATGGTTAGCGGGGGCCCCTACAATGAGCAGTTCTTC.

The chain carries TRBV7-6 and TRBJ1-3; D gene uncertain. Germline CDR1 SGHVS, CDR2 FNYEAQ. V gave up 5 bases and J gave up 2 bases, with 13 bases separating them. The CDR3 spans 15 residues. CDR3 in amino acids: CASSHVESPGNTIYF. CDR3 nucleotide sequence: TGTGCCAGCAGCCACGTTGAGTCCCCTGGAAACACCATATATTTT.

The chain carries TRBV5-1 and TRBJ2-5, with D possibly matching TRBD1 (5 bases). This CDR3 has 15 residues. In germline, CDR1 is SGHRS, CDR2 YFSETQ. Between the trimmed V and J ends, which lost 0 bases and 4 bases, there was a span of 13 bases. The CDR3 sequence is CASSLGARAAETQYF. Written as DNA, the CDR3 is TGCGCCAGCAGCTTGGGGGCCAGGGCAGCAGAGACCCAGTACTTC. Full variable domain (outside the CDR3, taken from reference TRBV5-1 and TRBJ2-5): KAGVTQTPRYLIKTRGQQVTLSCSPISGHRSVSWYQQTPGQGLQFLFEYFSETQRNKGNFPGRFSGRQFSNSRSEMNVSTLELGDSALYLCASSLGARAAETQYFGPGTRLLVL.

CDR3 bases: TGTGCCAGCAGCTTACAGGGTTTAGGCACAGATACGCAGTATTTT. The encoded protein is CASSLQGLGTDTQYF. This chain uses TRBV11-3 with TRBJ2-3; tentative D call: TRBD1 (5 bases). The CDR3 runs to 15 residues. V was cut by 2 bases and J by 1 base, with 10 bases left in between. From germline, CDR1 is SGHNT and CDR2 YENEEA.

The gene calls are TRBV11-2 and TRBJ2-6; 8 bases are shared with TRBD1. V trimming: 6 bases; J trimming: 0 bases; junction bases outside the gene matches: 10. This CDR3 has 18 amino acids. CDR1 SGHAT and CDR2 FQNNGV come from the germline V gene. The CDR3 protein is CASRRPGQAASGANVLTF. The CDR3 DNA is TGTGCCAGCAGGAGACCGGGACAGGCTGCCTCTGGGGCCAACGTCCTGACTTTC.

This rearrangement joins TRBV19 to TRBJ1-6; D gene ambiguous. The CDR3 spans 12 residues. Trimming took 3 bases from V and 7 from J, leaving 4 bases between them. Per the germline V gene, CDR1 is LNHDA and CDR2 is SQIVND (reference sequence). Here the CDR3 reads CASSITNSPLHF. The CDR3 nucleotides are TGTGCCAGTAGTATCACAAATTCACCCCTCCACTTT. The full variable domain, with the rest looked up from reference TRBV19 and TRBJ1-6, is DGGITQSPKYLFRKEGQNVTLSCEQNLNHDAMYWYRQDPGQGLRLIYYSQIVNDFQKGDIAEGYSVSREKKESFPLTVTSAQKNPTAFYLCASSITNSPLHFGNGTRLTVT.

This clone was counted a single time. The genes are TRBV29-1 and TRBJ1-4; D unclear. CDR1 SQVTM and CDR2 ANQGSEA come from the germline V gene. The V and J ends lost 6 bases and 7 bases respectively, with 9 bases between them. The CDR3 has 11 residues. Written as DNA, the CDR3 is TGCAGCGTCCGGGTTGGTGAAAAACTGTTTTTT. It encodes CSVRVGEKLFF. Full variable domain (missing parts from reference TRBV29-1 and TRBJ1-4): SAVISQKPSRDICQRGTSLTIQCQVDSQVTMMFWYRQQPGQSLTLIATANQGSEATYESGFVIDKFPISRPNLTFSTLTVSNMSPEDSSIYLCSVRVGEKLFFGSGTQLSVL.

This clone has only a few counts. The chain uses TRBV7-8 and TRBJ1-2, with TRBD1 matching 8 bases. The CDR3 is 14 amino acids. Germline V CDR1 and CDR2: SGHVS, FQNEAQ. The V and J ends lost 2 bases and 8 bases, in that order; junction bases with no gene match: 7. DNA for the CDR3: TGTGCCAGCAGCTTAAGGCAGGGGGCTGTCGGCTACACCTTC. Residues: CASSLRQGAVGYTF.

The genes are TRBV19 and TRBJ1-2, with no clear D. In germline, CDR1 is LNHDA, CDR2 SQIVND (reference sequence). Trimming took off 9 bases at V and 4 bases at J, with 15 bases between the two ends. CDR3 size: 13 residues. CDR3: CASWSLGSYGYTF. In nucleotides, the CDR3 is TGTGCCAGCTGGAGCCTAGGATCCTATGGCTACACCTTC.

CDR3 DNA sequence: TGCGCCAGCAGCCAAGGAACTGCGAGGAACACTGAAGCTTTCTTT. This sequence encodes CASSQGTARNTEAFF. The rearrangement links TRBV4-1 to TRBJ1-1; no clear D. CDR1 and CDR2 from the germline V gene are MGHRA and YSYEKL. This CDR3 contains 15 residues. Trimming took off 1 base at V and 1 base at J, with 10 bases between the two ends.